The clone carrying this T cell receptor beta chain was observed at least ten times. This record comes from a study of early T cells in non-severe SARS-CoV-2 infection. Background on the study: Sequencing was performed on bulk RNA from unsorted whole blood, leaving chains unpaired.

Unique molecular identifiers were affixed to single, distinct cDNA molecules. A single record per CDR3 protein comes from TCRdb applying MiXCR to the 5' RACE reads. Of some 54,000 distinct CDR3 sequences in the sample, over 7.5% are singletons; the top ten hold 8.5% to 9.5%. The origin of this receptor is an adult who was a healthcare worker with PCR-confirmed SARS-CoV-2 infection or an uninfected control (not recorded which). Material: whole blood.

CDR3 coding DNA: TGCGCCAGCAGTGAGGCCACCACCTACGAGCAGTACTTC. Protein product: CASSEATTYEQYF. The rearrangement links TRBV10-2 to TRBJ2-7; no reliable D call. The V and J ends lost 2 bases and 2 bases respectively, with 7 bases between them. CDR1 is WSHSY and CDR2 is SAAADI in the germline V gene. This CDR3 contains 13 residues.